This TCR beta chain was observed in a study of shared clonotypes between healthy human individuals. The V end lost 3 bases, the J end lost 2 bases, and 15 bases lay between the germline ends. The germline V gene encodes CDR1 SGHTA and CDR2 FQGTGA. This CDR3 comprises 16 residues. Repertoires were generated with immunoSEQ multiplex PCR, while TCRdb's copy carries only in-frame clones and drops some. The sample records around 690,000 clones, 90% being singletons. This chain uses TRBV7-3 with TRBJ2-3; D is ambiguous. The origin of this receptor is a man aged 18 to 35 in good health. Some clones in this sample may be carry-over from other donors' samples. Sequenced: memory CD8+ T cells from PBMCs. As for subset: CD45RO+ cells pooled with CCR7-negative TemRA cells. The CDR3 nucleotides are TGTGCCAGCAGCTTTGGGAATTTCCCCGCCACAGATACGCAGTATTTT. Translation: CASSFGNFPATDTQYF.